This T cell receptor (beta chain) originates from a study of T cell repertoires in cytomegalovirus infection. At the level of the study: In public TCR beta signatures, there were indications of both CMV infection and matching HLA type.

As concerns this clonotype: As yet, its antigen is unknown.

Study-wide results and caveats: In two of eight donors, the top clonotype was HLA-C-restricted CMV-specific. The study identified carriers of CMV plus the relevant HLA from cumulative public TCR beta family frequency.

The germline V gene encodes CDR1 MDHEN and CDR2 SYDVKM. CDR3 length equals 16 residues. With V trimmed by 6 bases and J by 5 bases, 11 bases remained unmatched. From the reads, TCRdb called clonotypes with MiXCR, one entry per CDR3 protein. The sample has 150,000 to 200,000 distinct CDR3 sequences; around an eighth are singletons. This TCR came from a human donor in good health (CMV status not recorded). Some clones in this sample may be carry-over from other donors' samples. The sequenced sample consisted of PBMCs. The V call is TRBV28, the J call TRBJ1-4, with 8 positions matching TRBD1. The CDR3 spells CASSSSGTGYNEKLFF. The CDR3 DNA follows: TGTGCCAGCAGCAGTTCCGGGACAGGCTACAATGAAAAACTGTTTTTT. The whole variable domain, remainder taken from reference TRBV28 and TRBJ1-4, is DVKVTQSSRYLVKRTGEKVFLECVQDMDHENMFWYRQDPGLGLRLIYFSYDVKMKEKGDIPEGYSVSREKKERFSLILESASTNQTSMYLCASSSSGTGYNEKLFFGSGTQLSVL.